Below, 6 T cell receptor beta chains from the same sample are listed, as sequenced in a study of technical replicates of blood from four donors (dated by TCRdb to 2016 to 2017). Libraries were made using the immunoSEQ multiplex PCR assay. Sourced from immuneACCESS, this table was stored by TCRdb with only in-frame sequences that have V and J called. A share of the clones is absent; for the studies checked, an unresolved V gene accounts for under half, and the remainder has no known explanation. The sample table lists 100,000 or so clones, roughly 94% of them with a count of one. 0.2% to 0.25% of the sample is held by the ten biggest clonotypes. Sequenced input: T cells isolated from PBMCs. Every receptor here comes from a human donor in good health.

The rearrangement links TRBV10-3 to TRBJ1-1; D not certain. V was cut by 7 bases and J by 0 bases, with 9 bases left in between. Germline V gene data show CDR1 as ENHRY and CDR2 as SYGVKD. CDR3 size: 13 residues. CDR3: CAIKEDLNTEAFF. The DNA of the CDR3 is TGTGCCATCAAGGAGGATCTGAACACTGAAGCTTTCTTT.

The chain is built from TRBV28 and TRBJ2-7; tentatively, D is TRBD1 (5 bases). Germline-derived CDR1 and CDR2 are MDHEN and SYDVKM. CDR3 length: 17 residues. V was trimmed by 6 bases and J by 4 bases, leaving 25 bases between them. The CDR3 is CASRSRRFTGGRYEQYF. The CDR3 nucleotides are TGTGCCAGCAGATCTCGTCGATTCACAGGCGGAAGGTACGAGCAGTACTTC.

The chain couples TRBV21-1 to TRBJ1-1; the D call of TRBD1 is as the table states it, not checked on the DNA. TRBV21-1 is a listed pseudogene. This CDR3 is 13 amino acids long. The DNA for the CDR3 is TGTGCCGGACAGGGGGGAGAGGGCACTGAAGCTTTCTTT. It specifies CAGQGGEGTEAFF.

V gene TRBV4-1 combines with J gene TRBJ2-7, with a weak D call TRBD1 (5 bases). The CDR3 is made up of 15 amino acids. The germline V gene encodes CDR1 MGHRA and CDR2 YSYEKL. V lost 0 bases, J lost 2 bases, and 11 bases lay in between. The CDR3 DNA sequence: TGCGCCAGCAGCCAAGATCCGACAGAAACCTACGAGCAGTACTTC. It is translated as CASSQDPTETYEQYF.

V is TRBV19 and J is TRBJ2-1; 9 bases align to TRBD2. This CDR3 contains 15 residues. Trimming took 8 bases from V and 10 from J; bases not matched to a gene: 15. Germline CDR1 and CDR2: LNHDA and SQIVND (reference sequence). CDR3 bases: TGTGCCAGTGGAACCGGGACTAGCTGGTCCAAGGAGCAGTTCTTC. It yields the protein CASGTGTSWSKEQFF.

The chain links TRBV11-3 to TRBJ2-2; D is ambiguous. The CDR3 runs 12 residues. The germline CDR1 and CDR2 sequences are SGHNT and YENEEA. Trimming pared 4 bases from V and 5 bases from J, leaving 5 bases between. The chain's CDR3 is CASSSPTGELFF. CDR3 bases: TGTGCCAGCAGCTCCCCGACCGGGGAGCTGTTTTTT.